This T cell receptor (beta chain) was sequenced in a study of shared T cell receptors in the human thymus. The germline V and J ends were trimmed by 5 bases and 0 bases, with 7 bases remaining between them. The CDR3 is made up of 13 amino acids. Germline CDR1 reads SGHTA; CDR2 reads FQGTGA. The data were produced by immunoSEQ multiplex PCR, yet TCRdb's version contains in-frame clones alone and is incomplete. The data show roughly 550,000 clones, about 80% seen once. These data also formed part of another study, on human thymus T cells. According to that study: Thymic TCR repertoires of unrelated people reportedly overlapped highly.

The chain is built from TRBV7-3 and TRBJ2-5; D not certain. Source material: thymocytes. The sequence derives from a boy less than two years old with a congenital heart defect. The CDR3 reads CASSPTYQETQYF. The DNA for the CDR3 is TGTGCCAGCAGCCCGACTTACCAAGAGACCCAGTACTTC.